The 26 T cell receptor beta chains listed next were all sequenced from one sample in a study of CD8 T cells in ankylosing spondylitis. MiXCR was run by TCRdb on the 5' RACE reads, yielding one entry per CDR3 protein. This sample carries 250,000 to 350,000 distinct CDR3 sequences, around 21% of them seen once, and the ten largest clones take 3% to 4%. The sequenced material came from blood, either unsorted or a sorted T cell fraction (not recorded which). The receptors were sampled from a female donor with ankylosing spondylitis or in good health (not recorded which).

This chain connects TRBV6-2 or TRBV6-3 to TRBJ2-1, with 9 bases aligning to TRBD1. Germline CDR1 reads MNHEY; CDR2 reads SVGEGT. The CDR3 has 18 residues. The junction had 18 bases not matched to a gene; V was cut back by 11 bases and J by 1 base. The CDR3 sequence is CAASGTGNVAESYNEQFF. CDR3 nucleotide sequence: TGTGCCGCCTCCGGGACAGGGAACGTAGCGGAGTCCTACAATGAGCAGTTCTTC.

This clonotype was observed many times. The V call is TRBV20-1, the J call TRBJ1-1; 9 nucleotides match TRBD1. The CDR3 spans 14 residues. Germline V gene sequence: CDR1 DFQATT, CDR2 SNEGSKA (reference sequence). With 6 bases clipped from V and 6 bases from J, the junction kept 11 bases outside the gene matches. DNA of the CDR3: TGCAGTGCGAGACGGGACAGGGAATGGCCTGAAGCTTTCTTT. Translated, it gives CSARRDREWPEAFF.

V usage is TRBV11-2 and J usage is TRBJ1-2; no firm D call. The V gene's germline CDR1 is SGHAT and CDR2 FQNNGV. The CDR3 loop spans 15 amino acids. The V and J ends lost 4 bases and 0 bases respectively, with 12 bases between them. The CDR3 region is CASSWAAGPNYGYTF. In DNA, the CDR3 is TGTGCCAGCAGCTGGGCGGCAGGACCTAACTATGGCTACACCTTC.

The table lists this clonotype with many counts. V gene TRBV10-3 combines with J gene TRBJ1-6; tentative D call: TRBD1 (5 bases). V shed 3 bases and J shed 7 bases, with 7 bases lying between them. The CDR3 extends over 13 amino acids. Germline V gene lookup returns CDR1 ENHRY and CDR2 SYGVKD. This CDR3 reads CAISDRANSPLHF. CDR3 DNA: TGTGCCATCAGTGACAGGGCAAATTCACCCCTCCACTTT.

This chain connects TRBV4-3 to TRBJ1-2, with D perhaps matching TRBD1 (5 bases). Trimming removed 0 bases from V and 8 bases from J, with 10 bases in between. CDR1 LGHNA and CDR2 YSLEER come from the germline V gene. The CDR3 contains 13 residues. The CDR3 DNA reads as TGCGCCAGCAGCCAAGACCGCTGGGGGGGCTACACCTTC. It is translated as CASSQDRWGGYTF.

This clonotype was counted a few times. This chain links TRBV2 with TRBJ1-5; 10 positions agree with TRBD1. The V gene's germline CDR1 is SNHLY and CDR2 FYNNEI. The CDR3 sequence is 15 residues long. J gave up 6 bases and V 7 bases, and 9 bases lay outside the gene matches. The CDR3, as DNA: TGTGCCAGCACTGAGGGACAGGGGCTAAGTCAGCCCCAGCATTTT. Its protein product is CASTEGQGLSQPQHF.

This clonotype was seen at least ten times. CDR3 nucleotides: TGCAGTGCTAGAGATTGGGGGGGACTCACAGATACGCAGTATTTT. Translating gives CSARDWGGLTDTQYF. The chain is built from TRBV20-1 and TRBJ2-3, with 7 bases lining up with TRBD2. This CDR3 is built from 15 residues. The trim removed 0 bases at V and 2 bases at J, leaving 5 bases unmatched. Germline CDR1 reads DFQATT; CDR2 reads SNEGSKA (reference sequence).

V and J are TRBV7-2 and TRBJ2-7; D is uncertain. The CDR3 is 13 amino acids. Trimming stripped 3 bases from V and 3 bases from J, with 9 bases between. Germline assignment: CDR1 SGHTA and CDR2 FQGNSA. Here the CDR3 DNA reads TGTGCCAGCAGCTTGGGTAGTTTCTACGAGCAGTACTTC. It translates to CASSLGSFYEQYF.

The gene calls are TRBV7-6 and TRBJ2-7, with 9 bases lining up with TRBD2. The CDR3 extends over 13 amino acids. Germline CDR1 and CDR2: SGHVS and FNYEAQ. V trimming: 6 bases; J trimming: 3 bases; junction bases outside the gene matches: 3. The CDR3 protein is CASSPTSGYEQYF. CDR3 nucleotides: TGTGCCAGCAGTCCGACTAGCGGCTACGAGCAGTACTTC.

This clonotype was counted at least ten times. The chain links TRBV12-3 or TRBV12-4 to TRBJ2-5; D is unclear. Trimming cost V 3 bases and J 5 bases, with 13 bases left between them. The CDR3 runs 14 residues. CDR3 in amino acids: CASSLGTSGETQYF. The CDR3, as DNA: TGTGCCAGCAGTTTGGGCACCTCCGGGGAGACCCAGTACTTC.

This chain uses TRBV4-3 with TRBJ1-2; tentatively, D is TRBD1 (6 bases). The CDR3 consists of 12 residues. Trimming stripped 3 bases from V and 7 bases from J, with 9 bases between. Germline V lookup: CDR1 LGHNA, CDR2 YSLEER. The CDR3 DNA reads TGCGCCAGCAGCCAGGCGGGGGCTGGCTACACCTTC. Protein product: CASSQAGAGYTF.

This clonotype was observed a handful of times. The CDR3 loop reads CASSQEGAGVNEQYF. CDR3 sequence (DNA): TGTGCCAGCAGCCAAGAGGGAGCGGGAGTAAACGAGCAGTACTTC. The genes are TRBV4-2 and TRBJ2-7; the match to TRBD2 covers 8 bases. The CDR3 contains 15 residues. After removal of 0 bases from V and 5 bases from J, the junction contained 6 bases not matched to a gene. Germline V gives CDR1 LGHNA, CDR2 YNFKEQ.

This clonotype was seen a few times. The rearrangement joins TRBV12-3 or TRBV12-4 to TRBJ2-1; 9 nucleotides line up with TRBD1. CDR3 length: 16 amino acids. With V trimmed by 4 bases and J by 4 bases, 8 bases remained unmatched. The CDR3 loop is CASSSRRTGEYNEQFF. CDR3 nucleotides: TGTGCCAGCAGTTCCCGCCGGACAGGGGAATACAATGAGCAGTTCTTC.

In its sample, this clonotype was seen many times. This CDR3 reads CASSPTGNYGYTF. The CDR3 region has the DNA TGTGCCAGCAGCCCGACAGGGAACTATGGCTACACCTTC. The rearrangement links TRBV5-5 to TRBJ1-2, with TRBD1 identical over 7 bases. This CDR3 region has 13 residues. CDR1 is SGHKS and CDR2 is YYEKEE in the germline V gene (reference sequence). The V gene end was trimmed by 4 bases and the J gene end by 2 bases; junction bases not matched to a gene: 2.

In its sample, this clonotype was seen a few times. The chain employs TRBV20-1 and TRBJ1-3; D remains ambiguous. Trimming stripped 6 bases from V and 0 bases from J, with 9 bases between. The CDR3 extends over 13 amino acids. The germline CDR1 and CDR2 sequences are DFQATT and SNEGSKA (reference sequence). The CDR3 loop is CSAPGSSGNTIYF. DNA for the CDR3: TGCAGTGCCCCGGGGAGCTCTGGAAACACCATATATTTT.

The V and J genes are TRBV5-1 and TRBJ1-1; D is unclear. The CDR3 is 15 amino acids. CDR1 is SGHRS, CDR2 YFSETQ, per germline. With 3 bases removed from V and 0 bases from J, the gap between germline ends came to 12 bases. In DNA form, the CDR3 reads TGCGCCAGCAGCTCGACGTCTAGCATGAACACTGAAGCTTTCTTT. Translating gives CASSSTSSMNTEAFF.

V and J are TRBV6-2 or TRBV6-3 and TRBJ2-7; D unclear. The germline CDR1 and CDR2 sequences are MNHEY and SVGEGT. The germline V and J ends were trimmed by 2 bases and 7 bases, with 9 bases remaining between them. The CDR3 runs to 12 residues. CDR3 sequence reads: CASSYSVREQYF. The CDR3 nucleotides read TGTGCCAGCAGTTACAGTGTGCGGGAGCAGTACTTC.

A few counts support this clonotype. The genes are TRBV29-1 and TRBJ1-2; TRBD1 matches at 8 bases. The J segment lost 6 bases and the V segment lost 6 bases, leaving 12 bases of the junction unmatched. The CDR3 spans 14 residues. Germline lookup yields CDR1 SQVTM and CDR2 ANQGSEA. The CDR3 here is CSVGTLGTGDGYTF. CDR3 nucleotide sequence: TGCAGCGTGGGAACGCTCGGGACAGGCGATGGCTACACCTTC.

This clonotype was counted only a few times. The rearrangement uses TRBV6-5 and TRBJ1-5; D ambiguous. The V end lost 6 bases, the J end lost 0 bases, and 9 bases lay between the germline ends. The CDR3 has 14 residues. Germline V gene sequence: CDR1 MNHEY, CDR2 SVGAGI. CDR3 DNA: TGTGCCAGCAGGACCGCATATAGCAATCAGCCCCAGCATTTT. Translating it yields CASRTAYSNQPQHF.

This clonotype was seen more than once but under ten times. The chain employs TRBV7-2 and TRBJ2-1; maybe TRBD2 (8 bases). The ends were cut back, 5 bases at V and 7 bases at J, with 21 bases in the middle. The CDR3 sequence is 16 residues long. Germline loops: CDR1 SGHTA, CDR2 FQGNSA. Here the CDR3 DNA reads TGTGCCAGCAGCCAGCGGGGATTAGCGGGACAGAATGAGCAGTTCTTC. This codes for CASSQRGLAGQNEQFF.

This clonotype has just a few counts. The chain recombines TRBV5-6 with TRBJ2-7; D not resolved. The V gene lost 6 bases and the J gene lost 2 bases, with 15 bases spanning the gap. Per the germline V gene, CDR1 is SGHDT and CDR2 is YYEEEE. The CDR3 totals 14 residues. CDR3 amino acids: CASTAQRPPYEQYF. CDR3 in DNA: TGTGCCAGCACCGCCCAGAGACCGCCCTACGAGCAGTACTTC. The full variable domain, its missing parts supplied by reference TRBV5-6 and TRBJ2-7, is DAGVTQSPTHLIKTRGQQVTLRCSPKSGHDTVSWYQQALGQGPQFIFQYYEEEERQRGNFPDRFSGHQFPNYSSELNVNALLLGDSALYLCASTAQRPPYEQYFGPGTRLTVT.

The table lists this clonotype with many counts. The chain uses TRBV24-1 and TRBJ2-5, with D maybe TRBD2 (6 bases). The CDR3 has 15 residues. CDR1 is KGHDR, CDR2 SFDVKD, per germline. V lost 7 bases and J lost 5, with 19 bases in between. Here the CDR3 DNA reads TGTGCCACCAGCGCGGGGACGGGGAGTCCGGAGACCCAGTACTTC. Translating gives CATSAGTGSPETQYF.

This clonotype was counted a few times. The chain couples TRBV4-2 to TRBJ1-2; 10 bases map to TRBD1. The trim removed 4 bases at V and 4 bases at J, leaving 3 bases unmatched. Germline CDR1 reads LGHNA; CDR2 reads YNFKEQ. CDR3 size: 14 residues. CDR3: CASSPRTGGYGYTF. CDR3 nucleotide sequence: TGTGCCAGCAGCCCTAGGACAGGGGGCTATGGCTACACCTTC.

The chain employs TRBV29-1 and TRBJ1-4, with D maybe TRBD1 (5 bases). V was clipped by 6 bases and J by 7 bases, with 12 bases between them. Germline CDR1 reads SQVTM; CDR2 reads ANQGSEA. This CDR3 spans 12 amino acids. Here the CDR3 DNA reads TGCAGCGTGTGGGACGACGGTGAAAAACTGTTTTTT. This gives the protein CSVWDDGEKLFF. Full variable domain (rest looked up from reference TRBV29-1 and TRBJ1-4): SAVISQKPSRDICQRGTSLTIQCQVDSQVTMMFWYRQQPGQSLTLIATANQGSEATYESGFVIDKFPISRPNLTFSTLTVSNMSPEDSSIYLCSVWDDGEKLFFGSGTQLSVL.

This clonotype was observed at least ten times. This chain connects TRBV21-1 to TRBJ1-6; TRBD1, the table's D call, lacks a check against the DNA. TRBV21-1 is reported as a pseudogene. The CDR3 consists of 14 residues. This chain's CDR3 is CASSMGGEASPLHF. Here the CDR3 DNA reads TGTGCCAGCAGCATGGGGGGGGAAGCGTCACCCCTCCACTTT.

This clonotype was detected only a few times. The chain links TRBV4-3 to TRBJ2-2; D perhaps matches TRBD2 (5 bases). The CDR3 extends over 15 amino acids. CDR1 LGHNA and CDR2 YSLEER come from the germline V gene. V was trimmed by 6 bases and J by 4 bases, leaving 15 bases between them. CDR3 DNA: TGCGCCAGCAGACTCGGGAATGAGGGCACCGGGGAGCTGTTTTTT. This sequence encodes CASRLGNEGTGELFF.